This TCR beta chain stems from a study of technical replicates of blood from four donors. The CDR3 totals 15 residues. Between the trimmed V and J ends, which lost 0 bases and 4 bases, there was a span of 9 bases. Germline CDR1 is LGHNA and CDR2 is YNFKEQ. TCRdb's copy holds only in-frame clones and misses some; the assay was immunoSEQ multiplex PCR. Of some 31,000 clones listed, more than 80% are singletons. The source material was PBMCs. This receptor was taken from a human donor in good health. Some clones in this sample may be carry-over from other donors' samples. The chain links TRBV4-2 to TRBJ2-2, with D tentatively TRBD2 (6 bases). CDR3 in amino acids: CASSQDLEGTGELFF. The CDR3 DNA reads as TGTGCCAGCAGCCAAGATCTGGAGGGCACCGGGGAGCTGTTTTTT.